A single sample is the source of the 17 T cell receptor beta chains below, sequenced in a study of breast tumors, draining lymph nodes, adjacent tissues. Via MiXCR, TCRdb re-called the multiplex PCR reads, giving one row per CDR3 protein. The table lists about 200,000 distinct CDR3 sequences, around 33% of them singletons. The lymph nodes were axillary draining lymph nodes from breast cancer patients. Sequenced sample: axillary lymph node tissue. All receptors come from a female donor with breast cancer. Some clones in this sample may be carry-over from other donors' samples.

In its sample, this clonotype was seen many times. This rearrangement joins TRBV2 to TRBJ2-5, with TRBD1 matching 10 bases. The V gene end was trimmed by 6 bases and the J gene end by 5 bases; junction bases not matched to a gene: 9. Germline-derived CDR1 and CDR2 are SNHLY and FYNNEI. The CDR3 loop spans 15 amino acids. The CDR3 nucleotides are TGTGCCAGCAGACCACGACAGGGGGCTAGGGAGACCCAGTACTTC. It is translated as CASRPRQGARETQYF. Full variable domain (rest looked up from reference TRBV2 and TRBJ2-5): EPEVTQTPSHQVTQMGQEVILRCVPISNHLYFYWYRQILGQKVEFLVSFYNNEISEKSEIFDDQFSVERPDGSNFTLKIRSTKLEDSAMYFCASRPRQGARETQYFGPGTRLLVL.

This clonotype occurred many times. The chain uses TRBV7-6 and TRBJ2-1; no clear D. The CDR3 contains 16 residues. Germline V gene lookup returns CDR1 SGHVS and CDR2 FNYEAQ. Trimming shortened V by 3 bases and J by 2 bases, and 14 bases separated the two germline ends. The DNA for the CDR3 is TGTGCCAGCAGCTTCCTCGGGCCCCCCACCTACAATGAGCAGTTCTTC. Its translation: CASSFLGPPTYNEQFF. The full variable domain, in which reference TRBV7-6 and TRBJ2-1 provide the parts outside the CDR3, is GAGVSQSPRYKVTKRGQDVALRCDPISGHVSLYWYRQALGQGPEFLTYFNYEAQQDKSGLPNDRFSAERPEGSISTLTIQRTEQRDSAMYRCASSFLGPPTYNEQFFGPGTRLTVL.

This clonotype appeared many times. This sequence joins TRBV7-2 and TRBJ1-2; unclear D gene. This CDR3 has 16 residues. V was shortened by 0 bases and J by 4 bases, with 15 bases between the two germline ends. Germline CDR1 and CDR2: SGHTA and FQGNSA. The CDR3 coding sequence is TGTGCCAGCAGCTTAGCGGGCGTTGGGGTGAGCTATGGCTACACCTTC. As protein: CASSLAGVGVSYGYTF.

In this sample, this clonotype turned up a few times. This sequence joins TRBV10-1 and TRBJ2-1, with TRBD2 identical over 11 bases. Trimming at V came to 6 bases and at J to 10 bases, leaving 8 bases not matched to a gene. The CDR3 is made up of 14 amino acids. Germline V lookup: CDR1 WNHNN, CDR2 SYGVQD (reference sequence). The CDR3 DNA sequence: TGCGCCAGCAGGCCGGGACTAGCGGCGGAGGAGCAGTTCTTC. Protein sequence: CASRPGLAAEEQFF.

The chain carries TRBV3-1 and TRBJ2-3, with 8 bases aligning to TRBD2. The CDR3 contains 17 residues. CDR1 and CDR2 from the germline V gene are LGHDT and YNNKEL (reference sequence). J lost 3 bases, V lost 1 base, and 9 bases had no gene match. CDR3 region: CASSQATGLEETDTQYF. The CDR3 bases are TGTGCCAGCAGCCAAGCTACGGGACTAGAGGAAACAGATACGCAGTATTTT.

The table lists this clonotype with many counts. The chain couples TRBV20-1 to TRBJ2-2; maybe TRBD2 (6 bases). V lost 0 bases to trimming and J lost 7 bases, with 15 bases between them. The CDR3 length is 15 residues. The germline V gene has CDR1 DFQATT and CDR2 SNEGSKA (reference sequence). CDR3 nucleotides: TGCAGTGCTAGAGATGGAGGGCCGGGGGACGGGGAGCTGTTTTTT. Translation gives CSARDGGPGDGELFF.

This clonotype was observed many times. The J gene is TRBJ1-2, the V gene TRBV20-1; D gene ambiguous. Germline CDR1 and CDR2: DFQATT and SNEGSKA (reference sequence). The CDR3 runs 17 residues. V dropped 5 bases and J dropped 6 bases, with 28 bases sitting between them. CDR3 loop: CSASTLLAQMPSHGYTF. For the CDR3, the DNA is TGCAGTGCTTCGACTCTTTTGGCGCAGATGCCGAGCCATGGCTACACCTTC.

This clonotype was seen many times. This chain links TRBV12-3 or TRBV12-4 with TRBJ1-4; TRBD1 matches at 10 bases. The CDR3 is 17 amino acids. J was trimmed by 8 bases and V by 6 bases; bases with no gene match: 15. CDR3 in DNA: TGTGCCAGCAGCCCCGGGACAGGGGCTATAATGGGGGAAAAACTGTTTTTT. Amino acid sequence: CASSPGTGAIMGEKLFF.

This clonotype was found many times. The CDR3 loop reads CASSFLREYVETQYF. The CDR3 nucleotides are TGTGCCAGCAGCTTTTTGCGGGAGTATGTGGAGACCCAGTACTTC. V is TRBV7-9 and J is TRBJ2-5; 7 bases align to TRBD2. The CDR3 spans 15 residues. V lost 3 bases to trimming and J lost 5 bases; unmatched junction nucleotides: 9. Germline assignment: CDR1 SEHNR and CDR2 FQNEAQ (reference sequence).

This clonotype was picked up one time. The chain links TRBV13 to TRBJ2-7; a weak D match, TRBD1 (6 bases). The CDR3 loop spans 17 amino acids. Trimming stripped 6 bases from V and 0 bases from J, with 21 bases between. CDR1 and CDR2 from the germline V gene are PRHDT and FYEKMQ (reference sequence). DNA for the CDR3: TGTGCCAGCAGTTACCCCCGGCGATGGGGGCCCTCCTACGAGCAGTACTTC. It codes for CASSYPRRWGPSYEQYF.

As to this clonotype: Being one base from a much bigger clone, this may be a read error. The rearrangement uses TRBV30 and TRBJ1-4; perhaps TRBD1 as D (5 bases). Germline V gives CDR1 GTSNPN, CDR2 SVGIG (reference sequence). Trimming took off 2 bases at V and 5 bases at J, with 15 bases between the two ends. This CDR3 contains 15 residues. CDR3 residues: CAWSRGRTGNEKLFF. CDR3 nucleotides: TGTGCCTGGAGTCGGGGCAGGACGGGAAATGAAAAACTGTTTTTT.

This clonotype was detected ten times or more. The chain is built from TRBV6-1 and TRBJ1-4; no definite D call. CDR1 is MNHNS and CDR2 is SASEGT in the germline V gene. V lost 6 bases and J 11 bases, leaving 10 bases between the germline ends. This CDR3 has 11 amino acids. CDR3 DNA sequence: TGTGCCAGCAGCCCCGGTGGGAAACTGTTTTTT. Translation gives CASSPGGKLFF.

This clonotype was detected a few times. DNA of the CDR3: TGTGCCAGCAGTGAAATTGGCGGGGGGGCCAAGTCCTACGAGCAGTACTTC. Its translation: CASSEIGGGAKSYEQYF. The chain recombines TRBV6-6 with TRBJ2-7; TRBD2 aligns across 9 bases. V shed 5 bases and J 1 base; nucleotides not matched to a gene: 12. The CDR3 has 17 amino acids. CDR1 is MNHNY, CDR2 SVGAGI, per germline (reference sequence).

This clonotype was detected many times. This rearrangement joins TRBV2 to TRBJ2-7; weak D call: TRBD2 (7 bases). CDR1 and CDR2 from the germline V gene are SNHLY and FYNNEI. The CDR3 has 13 residues. The ends were cut back, 2 bases at V and 6 bases at J, with 11 bases in the middle. The CDR3: CASSERGGGEQYF. The DNA of the CDR3 is TGTGCCAGCAGTGAAAGGGGGGGTGGCGAGCAGTACTTC.

This chain uses TRBV30 with TRBJ2-1; 8 bases are shared with TRBD1. This CDR3 spans 14 amino acids. With V trimmed by 2 bases and J by 7 bases, 7 bases remained unmatched. Germline assignment: CDR1 GTSNPN and CDR2 SVGIG (reference sequence). CDR3 nucleotide sequence: TGTGCCTGGAGTTGGGGACAGGATTCTAATGAGCAGTTCTTC. It codes for CAWSWGQDSNEQFF.

This sequence joins TRBV6-5 and TRBJ1-2, with D unresolved. Germline V gene sequence: CDR1 MNHEY, CDR2 SVGAGI. V lost 8 bases and J 0 bases, leaving 13 bases between the germline ends. This CDR3 contains 14 residues. The CDR3 region has the DNA TGTGCCAGCCACCGGACGGGGTCTAACTATGGCTACACCTTC. Its translation: CASHRTGSNYGYTF.

This clonotype has a handful of counts. This may be a read error: a much more frequent sequence differs by one nucleotide. The rearrangement links TRBV20-1 to TRBJ2-5; D gene ambiguous. Per germline, CDR1 DFQATT and CDR2 SNEGSKA (reference sequence). The CDR3 is 12 amino acids. CDR3 DNA sequence: TGCAGTGCTAGACCCTCATTGCAGACCCCGTACTTC. This translates into CSARPSLQTPYF.